Listed here are 29 T cell receptor beta chains from one sample, sequenced in a study of control samples from healthy donors and cancer patients. Profiled with immunoSEQ multiplex PCR; TCRdb holds only in-frame clones, not every one. The sample spans some 190,000 clones; the ten largest clones claim roughly 2%. The specimen sequenced was blood. The source of these receptors is a woman aged 30 to 39 in good health.

The genes are TRBV2 and TRBJ1-2; D not certain. This CDR3 contains 15 residues. V lost 3 bases and J lost 0, with 11 bases in between. Germline V CDR1 and CDR2: SNHLY, FYNNEI. The CDR3 bases are TGTGCCAGCAGTGATAGGATATCCTCTAACTATGGCTACACCTTC. This translates into CASSDRISSNYGYTF.

CDR3 in DNA: TGTGCCAGCAGTTTAGGACGGGGGAACATTCAGCCCCAGCATTTT. It yields the protein CASSLGRGNIQPQHF. V gene TRBV27 combines with J gene TRBJ1-5; possible D gene TRBD1, 5 bases. The V gene lost 2 bases and the J gene lost 6 bases, with 14 bases spanning the gap. CDR1 is MNHEY and CDR2 is SMNVEV in the germline V gene (reference sequence). The CDR3 contains 15 residues.

This sequence joins TRBV18 and TRBJ2-7; TRBD1 agrees at 10 bases. The germline V gene encodes CDR1 KGHSH and CDR2 LQKENI. The CDR3 length is 16 residues. V gave up 3 bases and J gave up 3 bases; unmatched junction bases: 8. This CDR3 reads CASSPLTGTGDYEQYF. The CDR3 nucleotides are TGTGCCAGCTCACCCTTAACCGGGACAGGGGACTACGAGCAGTACTTC.

This chain links TRBV12-3 or TRBV12-4 with TRBJ1-1; no reliable D call. Trimming stripped 1 base from V and 4 bases from J, with 7 bases between. The CDR3 contains 13 residues. CDR3 nucleotide sequence: TGTGCCAGCAGTTTAGTAACAGCCACTGAAGCTTTCTTT. Protein: CASSLVTATEAFF.

The rearrangement joins TRBV5-1 to TRBJ1-1; maybe TRBD1 (6 bases). V lost 4 bases, J lost 4 bases, and 14 bases lay in between. Germline values: CDR1 SGHRS, CDR2 YFSETQ. The CDR3 sequence is 14 residues long. The CDR3 DNA follows: TGCGCCAGCAGCCCGGGGGCCTGGAGCACTGAAGCTTTCTTT. Its protein product is CASSPGAWSTEAFF.

The rearrangement joins TRBV18 to TRBJ1-1; D not certain. Trimming left V 4 bases short and J 3 bases short, with 9 bases between. The CDR3 length is 13 residues. The germline gives CDR1 KGHSH, CDR2 LQKENI. The CDR3 spells CASSLVGDTEAFF. CDR3 DNA sequence: TGTGCCAGCTCACTCGTCGGGGACACTGAAGCTTTCTTT.

This sequence joins TRBV27 and TRBJ1-1, with 10 bases aligning to TRBD1. V lost 1 base and J lost 4; bases outside the gene matches: 0. The CDR3 consists of 14 residues. Germline CDR1 MNHEY, CDR2 SMNVEV (reference sequence). DNA of the CDR3: TGTGCCAGCAGTTTATGGACAGGGGGCACTGAAGCTTTCTTT. Translating gives CASSLWTGGTEAFF.

The V and J genes are TRBV6-5 and TRBJ1-2; possibly TRBD1 for D (5 bases). Trimming removed 6 bases from V and 0 bases from J, with 11 bases in between. The length of the CDR3 is 14 residues. Germline V gives CDR1 MNHEY, CDR2 SVGAGI. CDR3 in DNA: TGTGCCAGCAGCTCCGGGGGATCTAACTATGGCTACACCTTC. Amino acids: CASSSGGSNYGYTF.

The chain joins TRBV28 to TRBJ1-2; 7 nucleotides match TRBD1. CDR1 and CDR2 from the germline V gene are MDHEN and SYDVKM. With V trimmed by 2 bases and J by 2 bases, 5 bases remained unmatched. This CDR3 is built from 15 residues. CDR3 protein: CASSLPWDSNYGYTF. CDR3 DNA: TGTGCCAGCAGTTTACCTTGGGACAGCAACTATGGCTACACCTTC.

The rearrangement joins TRBV2 to TRBJ2-1; D is unclear. Looked up from germline, CDR1 is SNHLY and CDR2 is FYNNEI. V was clipped by 8 bases and J by 6 bases, with 8 bases between them. There are 11 residues in the CDR3. The DNA of the CDR3 is TGTGCCAGCGGACCCTTCAATGAGCAGTTCTTC. Encoded protein: CASGPFNEQFF.

J is TRBJ1-1 and V is TRBV21-1. TRBV21-1 is recorded as a pseudogene. The CDR3 spans 15 residues. CDR3 coding DNA: TGTGCCAGCAGCCTAGACTTACCGTCGGGCGCTGAAGCTTTCTTT. Protein sequence: CASSLDLPSGAEAFF.

The V gene is TRBV9, the J gene TRBJ2-1, with unresolved D. The V gene's germline CDR1 is SGDLS and CDR2 YYNGEE. The CDR3 loop spans 13 amino acids. The ends were cut back, 1 base at V and 3 bases at J, with 5 bases in the middle. This CDR3 is CASSVRSYNEQFF. The CDR3 DNA sequence: TGTGCCAGCAGCGTAAGAAGCTACAATGAGCAGTTCTTC.

V gene TRBV6-6 combines with J gene TRBJ1-3; the D is unclear. Trimming removed 0 bases at V and 2 bases at J, with 5 bases between. The CDR3 runs to 14 residues. CDR1 is MNHNY and CDR2 is SVGAGI in the germline V gene (reference sequence). For the CDR3, the DNA is TGTGCCAGCAGTTACTCCCTAGCTGGAAACACCATATATTTT. Translated: CASSYSLAGNTIYF.

J is TRBJ1-1 and V is TRBV27, with a weak D call TRBD1 (5 bases). The V end lost 2 bases, the J end lost 2 bases, and 9 bases lay between the germline ends. The germline V gene has CDR1 MNHEY and CDR2 SMNVEV (reference sequence). There are 14 residues in the CDR3. CDR3 region: CASSLGQGNTEAFF. In nucleotides, the CDR3 is TGTGCCAGCAGTTTAGGGCAGGGCAACACTGAAGCTTTCTTT.

This chain connects TRBV19 to TRBJ1-5, with D perhaps TRBD1 (6 bases). V was shortened by 7 bases and J by 0 bases, with 19 bases between the two germline ends. This CDR3 contains 17 residues. Germline-derived CDR1 and CDR2 are LNHDA and SQIVND (reference sequence). The CDR3: CASTGQRGPYSNQPQHF. The CDR3 DNA follows: TGTGCCAGTACTGGACAGCGGGGCCCCTATAGCAATCAGCCCCAGCATTTT.

The V gene is TRBV10-3, the J gene TRBJ2-1; 8 nucleotides agree with TRBD1. The CDR3 sequence is 15 residues long. Losses at the gene ends were 7 bases for V and 8 bases for J; bases not matched to a gene: 13. Germline loops: CDR1 ENHRY, CDR2 SYGVKD. The CDR3 nucleotides are TGTGCCATCAACGTAGGACAGGGATCGGAAGATGAGCAGTTCTTC. It encodes CAINVGQGSEDEQFF.

J is TRBJ1-1 and V is TRBV21-1. TRBV21-1 is flagged as a pseudogene. This CDR3 comprises 13 residues. The CDR3 DNA reads TGTGCCAGCAGCGGGAGGGACTACACTGAAGCTTTCTTT. Translated: CASSGRDYTEAFF.

The chain links TRBV27 to TRBJ1-2; 7 bases are shared with TRBD1. CDR3 length: 16 residues. V dropped 5 bases and J dropped 5; count of bases not matched to a gene: 14. The V gene's germline CDR1 is MNHEY and CDR2 SMNVEV (reference sequence). Written as DNA, the CDR3 is TGTGCCAGCAGTCACCAGGGGGGGGGAGGCGTATATGGCTACACCTTC. This sequence encodes CASSHQGGGGVYGYTF.

The chain joins TRBV29-1 to TRBJ2-7; 7 nucleotides match TRBD1. The trim removed 1 base at V and 0 bases at J, leaving 3 bases unmatched. CDR3 size: 14 residues. Germline lookup yields CDR1 SQVTM and CDR2 ANQGSEA. CDR3 region: CSVEGGDSSYEQYF. Here the CDR3 DNA reads TGCAGCGTTGAAGGAGGGGACAGCTCCTACGAGCAGTACTTC.

The chain has TRBV7-2 and TRBJ1-4; unclear D gene. The germline V and J ends were trimmed by 1 base and 9 bases, with 15 bases remaining between them. The germline gives CDR1 SGHTA, CDR2 FQGNSA. CDR3 length: 15 residues. CDR3 sequence (DNA): TGTGCCAGCAGCTTAGTGAGGGAGGGCTCTCAAAAACTGTTTTTT. Its protein is CASSLVREGSQKLFF.

The chain recombines TRBV2 with TRBJ2-2, with 9 bases matching TRBD2. This CDR3 contains 16 residues. Germline V lookup: CDR1 SNHLY, CDR2 FYNNEI. J gave up 4 bases and V 4 bases, and 7 bases lay outside the gene matches. The CDR3 nucleotides read TGTGCCAGCAGTGCCCTAGCGGGGATCGGCACCGGGGAGCTGTTTTTT. Encoded protein: CASSALAGIGTGELFF. The full variable domain, in which reference TRBV2 and TRBJ2-2 provide the parts outside the CDR3, is EPEVTQTPSHQVTQMGQEVILRCVPISNHLYFYWYRQILGQKVEFLVSFYNNEISEKSEIFDDQFSVERPDGSNFTLKIRSTKLEDSAMYFCASSALAGIGTGELFFGEGSRLTVL.

The chain employs TRBV7-9 and TRBJ2-1; a weak D match, TRBD1 (6 bases). This CDR3 region has 15 residues. The ends were cut back, 10 bases at V and 1 base at J, with 17 bases in the middle. Germline V CDR1 and CDR2: SEHNR, FQNEAQ (reference sequence). The CDR3 DNA sequence: TGTGCCACCACAGGAGACAGGACATCCTACAATGAGCAGTTCTTC. Protein product: CATTGDRTSYNEQFF. Full variable domain (missing parts from reference TRBV7-9 and TRBJ2-1): DTGVSQNPRHKITKRGQNVTFRCDPISEHNRLYWYRQTLGQGPEFLTYFQNEAQLEKSRLLSDRFSAERPKGSFSTLEIQRTEQGDSAMYLCATTGDRTSYNEQFFGPGTRLTVL.

This chain joins TRBV25-1 and TRBJ1-4; unclear D gene. There are 13 residues in the CDR3. Looked up from germline, CDR1 is MGHDK and CDR2 is SYGVNS. V lost 4 bases to trimming and J lost 7 bases, with 10 bases between them. The CDR3 region has the DNA TGTGCCAGCAGTGGAGGGTGGCGTGAAAAACTGTTTTTT. The encoded protein is CASSGGWREKLFF.

The chain has TRBV7-8 and TRBJ2-7; tentative D call: TRBD1 (6 bases). In germline, CDR1 is SGHVS, CDR2 FQNEAQ. The CDR3 covers 14 residues. V lost 4 bases, J lost 3 bases, and 13 bases lay in between. The CDR3 bases are TGTGCCAGCAGCTCAAGGACAGAGATCTACGAGCAGTACTTC. Protein: CASSSRTEIYEQYF.

The chain uses TRBV18 and TRBJ1-2; 12 bases match TRBD1. CDR1 and CDR2 (germline): KGHSH, LQKENI. V was pared by 3 bases and J by 8 bases, with 19 bases of the junction left unmatched. This CDR3 contains 19 residues. The CDR3 spells CASSPQTPGQGARMRGYTF. The CDR3 DNA follows: TGTGCCAGCTCACCTCAAACGCCGGGACAGGGGGCCCGGATGAGGGGCTACACCTTC.

This chain joins TRBV4-1 and TRBJ2-7; the D gene is possibly TRBD1 (6 bases). Germline CDR1 MGHRA, CDR2 YSYEKL. V shed 3 bases and J shed 5 bases, with 8 bases lying between them. This CDR3 region has 12 residues. CDR3 in DNA: TGCGCCAGCAGCCACAGGGGCCACGAGCAGTACTTC. It codes for CASSHRGHEQYF.

The chain links TRBV7-2 to TRBJ2-1; D is ambiguous. Trimming removed 1 base at V and 0 bases at J, with 7 bases between. Germline assignment: CDR1 SGHTA and CDR2 FQGNSA. This CDR3 spans 15 amino acids. The CDR3 DNA reads TGTGCCAGCAGCTTAGTGGGATACTCCTACAATGAGCAGTTCTTC. It yields the protein CASSLVGYSYNEQFF.

Comment on this clone: The same CDR3 can be traced to other DNA sequences in this sample. This chain joins TRBV7-9 and TRBJ2-3, with D unresolved. The CDR3 is 18 residues long. Trimming left V 1 base short and J 0 bases short, with 17 bases between. Looked up from germline, CDR1 is SEHNR and CDR2 is FQNEAQ (reference sequence). The CDR3 reads CASSLGTRRISSTDTQYF. The CDR3 coding sequence is TGTGCCAGCAGCTTAGGGACCCGGCGGATATCAAGCACAGATACGCAGTATTTT.

This chain connects TRBV28 to TRBJ2-7; the match to TRBD1 covers 9 bases. Germline lookup yields CDR1 MDHEN and CDR2 SYDVKM. J lost 3 bases, V lost 8 bases, and 8 bases had no gene match. The CDR3 runs 14 residues. CDR3 amino acids: CASWWDRESYEQYF. The DNA of the CDR3 is TGTGCCAGCTGGTGGGACAGGGAGAGCTACGAGCAGTACTTC.